The following is a TCR beta chain sequence with its context. This clonotype was detected many times. Its antigen specificity is not known. Base qualities are not at hand, and no much larger clone is one base apart. This sample is part of a study of early T cells in non-severe SARS-CoV-2 infection (dated by TCRdb to the early 2020s). Regarding the study in general: Because TCR sequencing was done on bulk RNA from unsorted whole blood, the alpha and beta chains could not be paired. Results and caveats for the whole study, not just this receptor: VDJdb matching was skewed toward anti-spike CD8 responses and likely underestimated virus-specific expansions by missing private and CD4 specificities.

Library preparation was by 5' RACE. The listed sequencing device is NextSeq 500. In the TCR library protocol, unique molecular identifiers were attached to individual cDNA molecules to correct for PCR bias and sequencing error. Both TCR alpha and beta chains were sequenced, and tight co-correlation was observed between alpha and beta sequence abundances in each sample. Per the original workflow: Decombinator V4 was used to annotate the V gene, J gene and CDR3 of the TCR sequences. TCRs were defined as expanded if a significant change between any two time points was detected under a Poisson model with p below 0.0001. TCR abundances were normalised to the total number of TCRs sequenced in each sample and reported as counts per million. TRAV1-2 paired with TRAJ12, TRAJ20 or TRAJ33 defined MAIT TCRs, while TRAV10 paired with TRAJ18 defined iNKT TCRs. VDJdb, accessed 1 November 2021, was searched for CMV, EBV and SARS-CoV-2 annotated TCRs, excluding TCRs annotated for multiple antigens. Clones were called with MiXCR by TCRdb after fastp trimmed the public reads at Q25, and only in-frame beta chains were retained. Rows matching on CDR3 protein sequence are summarized as one entry with the most common DNA and genes. The V and J calls were not made by the authors but by TCRdb's processing. The sample includes tens of thousands of distinct CDR3 sequences, with less than 8% observed a single time. Of the sample, roughly 7.5% falls within the top ten clones.

The germline V gene specifies MNHNS as CDR1 and SASEGT as CDR2. V and J are truncated by 4 bases and 1 base respectively, leaving an intervening sequence of 4 bases. From its cysteine to its phenylalanine, the CDR3 spans 12 amino acids. The CDR3 DNA has 36 bases and is translated from base 1. The study was a case-control design nested within a healthcare worker cohort in London, UK, with weekly nasopharyngeal swab PCR tests and blood sampling. Healthcare workers were recruited between 23 and 31 March 2020, during the week of the UK lockdown, and were followed weekly for up to roughly 15 weeks. This TCR derives from an adult who was a healthcare worker with PCR-confirmed SARS-CoV-2 infection or an uninfected control (not recorded which). Rearrangement joined TRBV6-1 to TRBJ1-2; the D gene cannot be named for sure. The specimen sequenced was whole blood. The nucleotide sequence is TGTGCCAGCAGTGCCATTAACTATGGCTACACCTTC. It translates as CASSAINYGYTF.